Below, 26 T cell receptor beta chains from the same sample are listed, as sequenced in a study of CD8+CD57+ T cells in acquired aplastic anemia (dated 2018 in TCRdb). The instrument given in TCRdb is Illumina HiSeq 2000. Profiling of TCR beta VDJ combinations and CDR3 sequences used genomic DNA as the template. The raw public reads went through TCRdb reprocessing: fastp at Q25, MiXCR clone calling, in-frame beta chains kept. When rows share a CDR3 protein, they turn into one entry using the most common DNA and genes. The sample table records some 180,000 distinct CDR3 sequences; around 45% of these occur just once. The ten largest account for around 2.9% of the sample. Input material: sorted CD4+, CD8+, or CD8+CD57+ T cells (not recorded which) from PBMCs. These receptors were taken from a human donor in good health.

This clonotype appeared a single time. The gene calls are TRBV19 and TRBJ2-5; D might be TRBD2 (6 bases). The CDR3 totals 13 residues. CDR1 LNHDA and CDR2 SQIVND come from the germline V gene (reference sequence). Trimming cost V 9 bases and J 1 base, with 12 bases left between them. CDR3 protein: CASLDYPQETQYF. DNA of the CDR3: TGTGCCAGCCTGGACTACCCCCAAGAGACCCAGTACTTC. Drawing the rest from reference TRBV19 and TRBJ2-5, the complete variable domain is DGGITQSPKYLFRKEGQNVTLSCEQNLNHDAMYWYRQDPGQGLRLIYYSQIVNDFQKGDIAEGYSVSREKKESFPLTVTSAQKNPTAFYLCASLDYPQETQYFGPGTRLLVL.

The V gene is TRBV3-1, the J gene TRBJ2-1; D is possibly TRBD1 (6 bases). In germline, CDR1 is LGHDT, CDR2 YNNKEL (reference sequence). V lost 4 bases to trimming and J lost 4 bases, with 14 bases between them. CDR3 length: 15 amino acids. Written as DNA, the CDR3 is TGTGCCAGCAGCCTTACAGGGCGACCTTACAATGAGCAGTTCTTC. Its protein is CASSLTGRPYNEQFF.

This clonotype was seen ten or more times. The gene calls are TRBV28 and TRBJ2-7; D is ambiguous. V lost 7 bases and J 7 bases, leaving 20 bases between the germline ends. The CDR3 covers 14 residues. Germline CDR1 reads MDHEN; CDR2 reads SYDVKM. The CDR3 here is CASTPSSWVEEQYF. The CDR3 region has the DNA TGTGCCAGCACCCCTTCTTCGTGGGTCGAAGAGCAGTACTTC. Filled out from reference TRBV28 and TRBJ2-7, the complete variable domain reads DVKVTQSSRYLVKRTGEKVFLECVQDMDHENMFWYRQDPGLGLRLIYFSYDVKMKEKGDIPEGYSVSREKKERFSLILESASTNQTSMYLCASTPSSWVEEQYFGPGTRLTVT.

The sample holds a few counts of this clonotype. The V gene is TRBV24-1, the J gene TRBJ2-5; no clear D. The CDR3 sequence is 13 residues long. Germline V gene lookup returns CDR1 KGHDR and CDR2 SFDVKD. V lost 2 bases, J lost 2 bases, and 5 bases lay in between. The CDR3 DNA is TGTGCCACCAGTGATTGGGATCAAGAGACCCAGTACTTC. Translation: CATSDWDQETQYF.

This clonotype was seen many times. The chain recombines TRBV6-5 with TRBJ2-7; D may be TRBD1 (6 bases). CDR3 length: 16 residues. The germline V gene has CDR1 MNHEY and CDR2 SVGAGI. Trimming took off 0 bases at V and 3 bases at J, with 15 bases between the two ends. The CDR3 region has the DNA TGTGCCAGCAGTTACTCGTCGGACAGCTCTTACTACGAGCAGTACTTC. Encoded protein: CASSYSSDSSYYEQYF.

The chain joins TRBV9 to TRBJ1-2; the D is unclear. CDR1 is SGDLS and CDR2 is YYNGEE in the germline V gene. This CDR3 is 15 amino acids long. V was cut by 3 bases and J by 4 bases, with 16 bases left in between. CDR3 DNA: TGTGCCAGCAGCGCCAGTGGGATAACGGGCTATGGCTACACCTTC. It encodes CASSASGITGYGYTF.

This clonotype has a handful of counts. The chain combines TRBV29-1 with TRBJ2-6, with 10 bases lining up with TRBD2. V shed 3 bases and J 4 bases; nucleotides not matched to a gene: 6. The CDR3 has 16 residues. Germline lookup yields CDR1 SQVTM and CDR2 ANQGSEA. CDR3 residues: CSVDLAGVSGANVLTF. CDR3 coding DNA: TGCAGCGTTGACCTAGCGGGAGTGTCCGGGGCCAACGTCCTGACTTTC. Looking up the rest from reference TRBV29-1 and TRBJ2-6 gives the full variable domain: SAVISQKPSRDICQRGTSLTIQCQVDSQVTMMFWYRQQPGQSLTLIATANQGSEATYESGFVIDKFPISRPNLTFSTLTVSNMSPEDSSIYLCSVDLAGVSGANVLTFGAGSRLTVL.

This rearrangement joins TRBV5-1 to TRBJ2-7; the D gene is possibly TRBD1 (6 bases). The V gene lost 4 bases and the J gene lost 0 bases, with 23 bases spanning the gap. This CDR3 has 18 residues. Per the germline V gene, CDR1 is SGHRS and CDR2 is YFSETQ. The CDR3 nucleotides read TGCGCCAGCAGCCACGAAACGGCCCGGGACAAGTTCTCCTACGAGCAGTACTTC. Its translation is CASSHETARDKFSYEQYF. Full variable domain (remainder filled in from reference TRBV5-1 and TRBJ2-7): KAGVTQTPRYLIKTRGQQVTLSCSPISGHRSVSWYQQTPGQGLQFLFEYFSETQRNKGNFPGRFSGRQFSNSRSEMNVSTLELGDSALYLCASSHETARDKFSYEQYFGPGTRLTVT.

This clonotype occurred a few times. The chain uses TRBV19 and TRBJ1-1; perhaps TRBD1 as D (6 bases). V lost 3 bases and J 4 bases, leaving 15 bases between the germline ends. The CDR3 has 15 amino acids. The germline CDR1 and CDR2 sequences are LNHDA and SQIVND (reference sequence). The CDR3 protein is CASSIVGQGTTEAFF. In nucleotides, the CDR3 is TGTGCCAGTAGTATCGTAGGGCAGGGGACCACTGAAGCTTTCTTT. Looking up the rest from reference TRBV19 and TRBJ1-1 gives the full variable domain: DGGITQSPKYLFRKEGQNVTLSCEQNLNHDAMYWYRQDPGQGLRLIYYSQIVNDFQKGDIAEGYSVSREKKESFPLTVTSAQKNPTAFYLCASSIVGQGTTEAFFGQGTRLTVV.

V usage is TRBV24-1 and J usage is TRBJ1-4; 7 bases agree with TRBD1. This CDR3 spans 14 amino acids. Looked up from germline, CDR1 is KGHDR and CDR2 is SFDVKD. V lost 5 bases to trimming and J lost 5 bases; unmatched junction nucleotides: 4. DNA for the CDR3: TGTGCCACCAGTGGGGACAGAGGCAATGAAAAACTGTTTTTT. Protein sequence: CATSGDRGNEKLFF.

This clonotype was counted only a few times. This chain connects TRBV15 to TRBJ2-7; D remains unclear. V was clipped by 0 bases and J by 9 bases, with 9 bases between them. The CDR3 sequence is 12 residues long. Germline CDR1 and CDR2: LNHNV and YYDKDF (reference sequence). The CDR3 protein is CATSRERIGQYF. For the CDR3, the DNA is TGTGCCACCAGCAGAGAAAGGATCGGGCAGTACTTC.

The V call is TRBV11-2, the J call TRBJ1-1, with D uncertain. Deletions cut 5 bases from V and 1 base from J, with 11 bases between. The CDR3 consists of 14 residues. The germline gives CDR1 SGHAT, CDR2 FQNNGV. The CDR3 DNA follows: TGTGCCAGCAGCAAGAGACGGGAGAACACTGAAGCTTTCTTT. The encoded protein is CASSKRRENTEAFF.

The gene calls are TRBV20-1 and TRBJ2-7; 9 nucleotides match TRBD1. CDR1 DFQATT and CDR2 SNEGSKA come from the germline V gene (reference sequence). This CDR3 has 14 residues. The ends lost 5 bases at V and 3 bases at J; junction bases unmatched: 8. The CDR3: CSALTGTGIYEQYF. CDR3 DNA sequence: TGCAGTGCTCTTACCGGGACAGGGATCTACGAGCAGTACTTC.

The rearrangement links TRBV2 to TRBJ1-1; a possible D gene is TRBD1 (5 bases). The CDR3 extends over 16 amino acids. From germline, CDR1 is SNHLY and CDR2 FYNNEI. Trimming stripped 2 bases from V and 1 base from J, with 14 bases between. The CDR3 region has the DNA TGTGCCAGCAGTGAAAGGACGGCAGGGAAGAACACTGAAGCTTTCTTT. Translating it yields CASSERTAGKNTEAFF. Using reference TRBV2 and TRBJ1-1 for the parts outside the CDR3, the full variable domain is EPEVTQTPSHQVTQMGQEVILRCVPISNHLYFYWYRQILGQKVEFLVSFYNNEISEKSEIFDDQFSVERPDGSNFTLKIRSTKLEDSAMYFCASSERTAGKNTEAFFGQGTRLTVV.

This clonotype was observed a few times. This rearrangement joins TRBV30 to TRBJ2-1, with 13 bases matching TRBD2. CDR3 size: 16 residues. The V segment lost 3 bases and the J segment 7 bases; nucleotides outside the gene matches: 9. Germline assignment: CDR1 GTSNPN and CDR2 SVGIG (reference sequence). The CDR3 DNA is TGTGCCTGGAGCGAACTAGCGGGAGGGCCTAAGAATGAGCAGTTCTTC. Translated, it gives CAWSELAGGPKNEQFF.

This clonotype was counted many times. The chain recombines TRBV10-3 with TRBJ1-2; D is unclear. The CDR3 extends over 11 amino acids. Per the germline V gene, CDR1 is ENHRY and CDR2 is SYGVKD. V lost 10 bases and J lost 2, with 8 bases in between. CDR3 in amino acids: CATSSNYGYTF. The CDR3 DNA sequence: TGTGCCACCTCTTCGAACTATGGCTACACCTTC.

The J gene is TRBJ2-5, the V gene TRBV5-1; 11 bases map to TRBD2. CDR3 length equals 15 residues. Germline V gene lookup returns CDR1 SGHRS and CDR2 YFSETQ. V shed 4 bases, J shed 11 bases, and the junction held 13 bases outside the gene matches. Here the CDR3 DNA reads TGCGCCAGCAGCGGAGAGACTAGCGGGACGAGGGAGCAGTACTTC. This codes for CASSGETSGTREQYF.

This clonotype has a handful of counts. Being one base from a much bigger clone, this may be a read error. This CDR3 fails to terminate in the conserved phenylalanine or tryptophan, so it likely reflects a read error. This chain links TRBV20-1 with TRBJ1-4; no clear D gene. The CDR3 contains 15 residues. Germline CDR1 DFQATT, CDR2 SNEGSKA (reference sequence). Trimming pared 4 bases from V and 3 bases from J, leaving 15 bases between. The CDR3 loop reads CSAITGVSSNEKLFS. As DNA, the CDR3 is TGCAGTGCTATAACGGGAGTTAGCTCTAATGAAAAACTGTTTTCT.

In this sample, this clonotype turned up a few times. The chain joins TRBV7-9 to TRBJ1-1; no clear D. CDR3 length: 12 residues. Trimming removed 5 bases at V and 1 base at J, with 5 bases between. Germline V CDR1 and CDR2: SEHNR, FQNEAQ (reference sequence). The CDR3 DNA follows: TGTGCCAGCAGCCGCCGGAACACTGAAGCTTTCTTT. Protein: CASSRRNTEAFF.

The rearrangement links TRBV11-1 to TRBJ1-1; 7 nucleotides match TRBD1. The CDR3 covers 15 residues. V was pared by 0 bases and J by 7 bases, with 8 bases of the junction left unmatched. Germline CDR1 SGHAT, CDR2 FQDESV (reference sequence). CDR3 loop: CASSLASTGVFEAFF. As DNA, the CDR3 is TGTGCCAGCAGCTTAGCGAGCACAGGGGTCTTTGAAGCTTTCTTT.

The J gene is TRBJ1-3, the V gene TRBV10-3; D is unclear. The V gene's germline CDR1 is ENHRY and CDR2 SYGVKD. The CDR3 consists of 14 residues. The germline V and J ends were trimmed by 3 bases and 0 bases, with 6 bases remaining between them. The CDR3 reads CAISELVSGNTIYF. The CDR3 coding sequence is TGTGCCATCAGTGAATTAGTCTCTGGAAACACCATATATTTT.

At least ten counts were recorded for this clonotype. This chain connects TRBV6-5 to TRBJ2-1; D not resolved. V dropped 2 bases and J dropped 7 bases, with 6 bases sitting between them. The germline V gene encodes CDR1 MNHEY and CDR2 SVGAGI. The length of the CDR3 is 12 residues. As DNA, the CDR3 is TGTGCCAGCAGTTACGTTGAGAATGAGCAGTTCTTC. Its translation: CASSYVENEQFF.

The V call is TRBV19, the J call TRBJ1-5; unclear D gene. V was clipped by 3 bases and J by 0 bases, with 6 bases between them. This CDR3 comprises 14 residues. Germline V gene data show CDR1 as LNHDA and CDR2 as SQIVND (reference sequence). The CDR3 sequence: CASSIQNSNQPQHF. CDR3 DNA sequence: TGTGCCAGTAGTATCCAGAATAGCAATCAGCCCCAGCATTTT.

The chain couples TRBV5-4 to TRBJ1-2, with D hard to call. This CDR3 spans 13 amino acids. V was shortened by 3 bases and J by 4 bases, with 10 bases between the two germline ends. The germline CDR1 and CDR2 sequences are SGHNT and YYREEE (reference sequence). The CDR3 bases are TGTGCCAGCAGCTGGCTGCAGACCTATGGCTACACCTTC. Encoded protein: CASSWLQTYGYTF.

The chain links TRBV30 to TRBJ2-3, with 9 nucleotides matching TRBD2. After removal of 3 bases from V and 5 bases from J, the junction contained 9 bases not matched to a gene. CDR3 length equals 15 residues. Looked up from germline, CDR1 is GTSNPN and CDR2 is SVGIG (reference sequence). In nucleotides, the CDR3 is TGTGCCTGGAGCGGCGGGAGGGTCGAGGAAGATACGCAGTATTTT. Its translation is CAWSGGRVEEDTQYF.

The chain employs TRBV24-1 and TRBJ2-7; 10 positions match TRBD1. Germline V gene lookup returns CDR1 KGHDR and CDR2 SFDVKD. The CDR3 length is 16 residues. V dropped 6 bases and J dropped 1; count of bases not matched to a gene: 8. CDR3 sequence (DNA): TGTGCCACCAGTAGCCCGACAGGGGGCGAGTCCTACGAGCAGTACTTC. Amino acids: CATSSPTGGESYEQYF.